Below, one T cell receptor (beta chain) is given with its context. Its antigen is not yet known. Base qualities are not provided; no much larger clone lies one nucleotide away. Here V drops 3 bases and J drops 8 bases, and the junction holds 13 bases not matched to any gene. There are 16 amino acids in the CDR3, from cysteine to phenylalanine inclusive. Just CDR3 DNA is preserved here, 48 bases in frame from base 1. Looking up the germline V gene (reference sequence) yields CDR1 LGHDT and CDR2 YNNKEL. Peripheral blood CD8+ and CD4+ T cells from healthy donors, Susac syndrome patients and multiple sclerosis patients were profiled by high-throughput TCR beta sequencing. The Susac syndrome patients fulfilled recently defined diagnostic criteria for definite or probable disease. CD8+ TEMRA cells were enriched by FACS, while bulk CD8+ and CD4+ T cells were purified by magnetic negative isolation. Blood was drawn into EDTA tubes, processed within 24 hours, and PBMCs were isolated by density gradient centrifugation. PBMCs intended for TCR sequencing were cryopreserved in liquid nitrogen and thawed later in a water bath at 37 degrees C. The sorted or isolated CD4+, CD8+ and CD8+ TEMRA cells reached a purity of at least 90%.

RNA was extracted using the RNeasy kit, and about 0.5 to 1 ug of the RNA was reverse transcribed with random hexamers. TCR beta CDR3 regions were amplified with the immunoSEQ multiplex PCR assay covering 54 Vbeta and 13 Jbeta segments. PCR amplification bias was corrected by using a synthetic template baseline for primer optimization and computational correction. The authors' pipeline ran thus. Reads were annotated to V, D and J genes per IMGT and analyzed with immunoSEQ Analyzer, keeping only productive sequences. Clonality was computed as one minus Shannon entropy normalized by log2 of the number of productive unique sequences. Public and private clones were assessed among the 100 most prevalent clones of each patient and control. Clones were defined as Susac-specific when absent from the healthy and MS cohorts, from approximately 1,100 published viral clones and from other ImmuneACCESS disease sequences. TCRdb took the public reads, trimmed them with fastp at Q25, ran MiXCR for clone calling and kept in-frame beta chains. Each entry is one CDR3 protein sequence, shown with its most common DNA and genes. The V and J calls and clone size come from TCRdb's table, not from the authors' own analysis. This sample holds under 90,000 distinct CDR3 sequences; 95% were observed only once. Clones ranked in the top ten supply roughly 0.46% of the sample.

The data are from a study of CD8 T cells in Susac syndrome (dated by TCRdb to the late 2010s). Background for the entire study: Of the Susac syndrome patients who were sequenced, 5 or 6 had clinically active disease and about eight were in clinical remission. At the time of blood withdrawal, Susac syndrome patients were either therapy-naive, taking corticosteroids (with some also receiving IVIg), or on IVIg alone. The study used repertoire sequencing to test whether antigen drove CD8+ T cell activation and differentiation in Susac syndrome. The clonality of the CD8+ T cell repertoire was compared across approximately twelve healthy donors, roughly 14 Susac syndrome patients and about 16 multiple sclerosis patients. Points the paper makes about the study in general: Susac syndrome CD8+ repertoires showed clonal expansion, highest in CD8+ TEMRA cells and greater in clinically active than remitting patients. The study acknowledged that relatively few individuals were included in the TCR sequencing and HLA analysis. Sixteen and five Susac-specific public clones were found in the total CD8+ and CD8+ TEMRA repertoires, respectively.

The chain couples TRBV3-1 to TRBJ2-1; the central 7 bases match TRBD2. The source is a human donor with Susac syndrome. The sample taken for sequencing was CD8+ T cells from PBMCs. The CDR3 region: CASSHDPGLLIDEQFF. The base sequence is TGTGCCAGCAGCCATGACCCGGGACTATTGATCGATGAGCAGTTCTTC.